Listed here are 32 T cell receptor beta chains from one sample, sequenced in a study of blood T cells in healthy people across ages. Next came a second PCR, run for 7 to 11 cycles, which used a sample-barcoded 5' primer along with a J-beta primer mix. TCRdb reprocessed the 5' RACE reads with MiXCR, giving one entry per CDR3 protein. The table has some 640,000 distinct CDR3 sequences, 45% to 50% seen once; the top ten hold roughly 31%. The source material was blood. The source of these receptors is a woman between 55 and 75 years old in good health.

This clonotype showed up just once. This sequence joins TRBV28 and TRBJ2-7, with D uncertain. The closer fit of TRBJ2-4 to the DNA end suggests the J call may be wrong. From germline, CDR1 is MDHEN and CDR2 SYDVKM. The CDR3 contains 14 residues. The CDR3 protein is CAGNNRGIVGIQYF. The CDR3 region has the DNA TGTGCCGGCAACAACAGAGGAATAGTAGGCATTCAGTACTTC.

About this clonotype itself: Likely a read error: the CDR3 ends without its conserved phenylalanine or tryptophan. The chain links TRBV7-2 to TRBJ2-5; 15 nucleotides line up with TRBD2. The end of the DNA aligns better with TRBJ2-7, so the J call may be wrong. There are 15 residues in the CDR3. Germline V gene data show CDR1 as SGHTA and CDR2 as FQGNSA. Written as DNA, the CDR3 is TGTGCCAGCAGCTTGGGACTAGCGGGAGGTAACGAGCAGTACTTA. Its translation: CASSLGLAGGNEQYL.

The chain uses TRBV7-2 and TRBJ1-6; D remains unclear. The CDR3 covers 12 residues. Germline V lookup: CDR1 SGHTA, CDR2 FQGNSA. The ends were cut back, 5 bases at V and 7 bases at J, with 6 bases in the middle. The CDR3 here is CASSRENSPLHF. CDR3 bases: TGTGCCAGCAGCAGGGAAAATTCACCCCTCCACTTT. The entire variable domain, with the rest obtained from reference TRBV7-2 and TRBJ1-6, is as follows: GAGVSQSPSNKVTEKGKDVELRCDPISGHTALYWYRQSLGQGLEFLIYFQGNSAPDKSGLPSDRFSAERTGGSVSTLTIQRTQQEDSAVYLCASSRENSPLHFGNGTRLTVT.

The chain joins TRBV7-2 to TRBJ1-6, with D perhaps matching TRBD1 (5 bases). CDR1 is SGHTA, CDR2 FQGNSA, per germline. The V and J ends lost 1 base and 9 bases respectively, with 16 bases between them. The CDR3 loop spans 16 amino acids. CDR3 amino acids: CASSLVQGLVGSPLHF. Here the CDR3 DNA reads TGTGCCAGCAGCTTAGTGCAGGGCCTGGTCGGTTCACCCCTCCACTTT.

The chain uses TRBV20-1 and TRBJ2-7; TRBD2 matches at 9 bases. This CDR3 region has 13 residues. Germline trimming cut 6 bases from V and 3 bases from J; bases unmatched to any gene: 6. In germline, CDR1 is DFQATT, CDR2 SNEGSKA (reference sequence). The CDR3 nucleotides read TGCAGTGCAGGCGGGAGGGCCCTCTACGAGCAGTACTTC. Its translation is CSAGGRALYEQYF.

The gene calls are TRBV4-3 and TRBJ2-5; D gene uncertain. This CDR3 spans 13 amino acids. V shed 1 base and J shed 5 bases, with 8 bases lying between them. Germline V gene sequence: CDR1 LGHNA, CDR2 YSLEER. The chain's CDR3 is CASSQVLQETQYF. CDR3 nucleotide sequence: TGCGCCAGCAGCCAAGTGCTTCAGGAGACCCAGTACTTC.

There are many counts of this clonotype. The chain couples TRBV6-6 to TRBJ2-3; D is ambiguous. V lost 6 bases to trimming and J lost 0 bases, with 13 bases between them. The CDR3 extends over 15 amino acids. Germline CDR1 and CDR2: MNHNY and SVGAGI (reference sequence). CDR3 sequence reads: CASRIEATSTDTQYF. The CDR3 bases are TGTGCCAGCAGAATCGAGGCCACTAGCACAGATACGCAGTATTTT.

In its sample, this clonotype was seen a few times. V gene TRBV4-1 combines with J gene TRBJ2-1, with 9 positions matching TRBD2. From germline, CDR1 is MGHRA and CDR2 YSYEKL. The CDR3 runs 17 residues. The trim removed 4 bases at V and 4 bases at J, leaving 11 bases unmatched. The DNA of the CDR3 is TGCGCCAGCAGCCCGCTAGCGGGAAAATCGGTTTACAATGAGCAGTTCTTC. This encodes CASSPLAGKSVYNEQFF.

The chain uses TRBV7-2 and TRBJ1-2, with no clear D. Deletions cut 1 base from V and 6 bases from J, with 9 bases between. The V gene's germline CDR1 is SGHTA and CDR2 FQGNSA. CDR3 length equals 13 residues. CDR3 sequence (DNA): TGTGCCAGCAGCTTAGTCTGGGCGAATGGCTACACCTTC. Protein sequence: CASSLVWANGYTF.

This rearrangement joins TRBV9 to TRBJ2-7, with a weak D call TRBD2 (6 bases). CDR1 and CDR2 (germline): SGDLS, YYNGEE. This CDR3 spans 16 amino acids. V gave up 0 bases and J gave up 0 bases, with 13 bases separating them. The CDR3 loop reads CASSVGGGTASYEQYF. CDR3 sequence (DNA): TGTGCCAGCAGCGTAGGCGGCGGGACTGCCTCCTACGAGCAGTACTTC.

This clonotype appeared a few times. This chain uses TRBV7-3 with TRBJ2-1; TRBD2 matches 9 bases. Trimming removed 2 bases from V and 3 bases from J; junction bases left unmatched: 2. The CDR3 runs 15 residues. Germline values: CDR1 SGHTA, CDR2 FQGTGA. The CDR3 is CASSLGREGYNEQFF. CDR3 sequence (DNA): TGTGCCAGCAGCTTAGGGCGGGAGGGCTACAATGAGCAGTTCTTC.

This clonotype was observed a few times. The chain recombines TRBV20-1 with TRBJ1-5, with a weak D call TRBD1 (5 bases). CDR1 and CDR2 (germline): DFQATT, SNEGSKA (reference sequence). The CDR3 has 14 residues. Trimming left V 5 bases short and J 3 bases short, with 14 bases between. In DNA form, the CDR3 reads TGCAGTGCTGAGGGGCAGACCCCCAATCAGCCCCAGCATTTT. Translating it yields CSAEGQTPNQPQHF.

The rearrangement joins TRBV4-3 to TRBJ2-1, with D perhaps given as TRBD1 or TRBD2 (5 bases each). The end of the DNA fits TRBJ2-7 better, so the J call may be wrong. CDR3 length equals 16 residues. Germline lookup yields CDR1 LGHNA and CDR2 YSLEER. The CDR3 loop is CASSQDFGASYNEQYF. CDR3 bases: TGCGCCAGCAGCCAAGATTTCGGGGCCTCCTACAATGAGCAGTACTTC.

The gene calls are TRBV20-1 and TRBJ2-5; 9 bases are a match to TRBD2. The CDR3 is made up of 13 amino acids. The V gene end was trimmed by 6 bases and the J gene end by 4 bases; junction bases not matched to a gene: 6. Germline CDR1 and CDR2: DFQATT and SNEGSKA (reference sequence). CDR3 coding DNA: TGCAGTGCCCCGGGACTAGCTAGAGAGACCCAGTACTTC. Protein: CSAPGLARETQYF.

Regarding this clonotype: Just one base apart from a much larger clone, this may be a read error. The chain uses TRBV3-1 and TRBJ2-3; D not resolved. CDR3 length equals 11 residues. V was shortened by 0 bases and J by 10 bases, with 5 bases between the two germline ends. The V gene's germline CDR1 is LGHDT and CDR2 YNNKEL (reference sequence). This chain's CDR3 is CASSQEKAQYF. CDR3 bases: TGTGCCAGCAGCCAAGAGAAGGCGCAGTATTTT.

The chain joins TRBV10-3 to TRBJ2-5; 11 bases agree with TRBD2. Germline V CDR1 and CDR2: ENHRY, SYGVKD. The CDR3 runs 15 residues. The ends lost 2 bases at V and 4 bases at J; junction bases unmatched: 3. In nucleotides, the CDR3 is TGTGCCATCAGTGAGGTACTAGCGGGAGTAGAGACCCAGTACTTC. Translation gives CAISEVLAGVETQYF.

Regarding this clonotype: This may be a read error, as it is one base from a much larger clone. The chain couples TRBV7-2 to TRBJ2-7; D is unclear. The CDR3 is made up of 12 amino acids. Germline V gene lookup returns CDR1 SGHTA and CDR2 FQGNSA. Here the CDR3 DNA reads TGTGCCAGCGGCTTAAAAAGGAGCGAGCAGTACTTC. Translation gives CASGLKRSEQYF. Looking up the rest from reference TRBV7-2 and TRBJ2-7 gives the full variable domain: GAGVSQSPSNKVTEKGKDVELRCDPISGHTALYWYRQSLGQGLEFLIYFQGNSAPDKSGLPSDRFSAERTGGSVSTLTIQRTQQEDSAVYLCASGLKRSEQYFGPGTRLTVT.

This clonotype has a handful of counts. The chain employs TRBV12-3 or TRBV12-4 and TRBJ2-3; D not certain. V lost 3 bases, J lost 6 bases, and 10 bases lay in between. The CDR3 loop spans 13 amino acids. CDR3 nucleotides: TGTGCCAGCAGTTTTTCCCAAGGGGATACGCAGTATTTT. It encodes CASSFSQGDTQYF.

This clonotype was counted ten times or more. This clone may be a read error of a much larger clone one base away. This chain joins TRBV18 and TRBJ2-5; D may be TRBD2 (7 bases). The V gene lost 1 base and the J gene lost 7 bases, with 19 bases spanning the gap. Germline V gene sequence: CDR1 KGHSH, CDR2 LQKENI. The CDR3 has 16 amino acids. CDR3 residues: CASSPRKRPGEGTQYF. DNA of the CDR3: TGTGCCAGCTCACCACGGAAACGACCAGGGGAGGGGACCCAGTACTTC.

The genes are TRBV9 and TRBJ2-5; D gene unclear. The CDR3 sequence is 13 residues long. Germline lookup yields CDR1 SGDLS and CDR2 YYNGEE. Trimming took off 3 bases at V and 2 bases at J, with 8 bases between the two ends. Here the CDR3 reads CASSALPQETQYF. CDR3 nucleotide sequence: TGTGCCAGCAGCGCCCTACCTCAAGAGACCCAGTACTTC. Full variable domain (missing parts from reference TRBV9 and TRBJ2-5): DSGVTQTPKHLITATGQRVTLRCSPRSGDLSVYWYQQSLDQGLQFLIQYYNGEERAKGNILERFSAQQFPDLHSELNLSSLELGDSALYFCASSALPQETQYFGPGTRLLVL.

V is TRBV7-2 and J is TRBJ2-7, with D unresolved. V lost 0 bases and J lost 2, with 8 bases in between. The CDR3 loop spans 14 amino acids. Germline CDR1 reads SGHTA; CDR2 reads FQGNSA. The DNA of the CDR3 is TGTGCCAGCAGCTTAGCCCGACTGACCTACGAGCAGTACTTC. Translating gives CASSLARLTYEQYF.

This chain links TRBV20-1 with TRBJ2-5; 14 nucleotides line up with TRBD2. Per germline, CDR1 DFQATT and CDR2 SNEGSKA (reference sequence). The CDR3 runs to 15 residues. J lost 0 bases, V lost 6 bases, and 3 bases had no gene match. Here the CDR3 reads CSARLAGGYQETQYF. Here the CDR3 DNA reads TGCAGTGCCCGACTAGCGGGAGGGTACCAAGAGACCCAGTACTTC.

This clonotype was picked up one time. The gene calls are TRBV30 and TRBJ1-3; D gene unclear. CDR1 and CDR2 (germline): GTSNPN, SVGIG (reference sequence). This CDR3 spans 11 amino acids. V was shortened by 1 base and J by 4 bases, with 2 bases between the two germline ends. As DNA, the CDR3 is TGTGCCTGGAGTGGGGGAAACACCATATATTTT. It is translated as CAWSGGNTIYF.

Only one count was recorded for this clonotype. This chain joins TRBV29-1 and TRBJ2-3; possible D gene TRBD2, 6 bases. The length of the CDR3 is 15 residues. Germline-derived CDR1 and CDR2 are SQVTM and ANQGSEA. The V and J ends lost 4 bases and 7 bases respectively, with 21 bases between them. This CDR3 is CSVASSGGGGYTQYF. CDR3 bases: TGCAGCGTTGCGTCGTCCGGCGGAGGAGGGTATACGCAGTATTTT.

As regards this clonotype: Because the CDR3's place on the DNA is in doubt, the DNA is left out and the CDR3 is given as listed by TCRdb. V usage is TRBV6-1 and J usage is TRBJ1-4; the table's TRBD1 call for D was not verified on the DNA. Germline-derived CDR1 and CDR2 are MNHNS and SASEGT. The CDR3 is 16 amino acids long, termini counted. The CDR3 sequence is CASSSSGRLGSEKLFF.

The V call is TRBV27, the J call TRBJ2-7, with 7 bases fitting TRBD1. V was pared by 6 bases and J by 7 bases, with 15 bases of the junction left unmatched. The germline V gene has CDR1 MNHEY and CDR2 SMNVEV (reference sequence). CDR3 length equals 15 residues. CDR3 bases: TGTGCCAGCAGCTCATCCGGGACAGCCCGTAGTGAGCAGTACTTC. Translation: CASSSSGTARSEQYF.

The V call is TRBV5-1, the J call TRBJ2-1; 9 bases align to TRBD2. Germline trimming cut 7 bases from V and 5 bases from J; bases unmatched to any gene: 13. The germline V gene encodes CDR1 SGHRS and CDR2 YFSETQ. This CDR3 is 16 amino acids long. The CDR3 coding sequence is TGCGCCAGCGAGCTTAGAGCGGGAGGTTCCCACAATGAGCAGTTCTTC. The encoded protein is CASELRAGGSHNEQFF.

This clonotype has only one observation. The chain combines TRBV5-1 with TRBJ2-3; 7 positions match TRBD2. The trim removed 0 bases at V and 5 bases at J, leaving 3 bases unmatched. Germline V lookup: CDR1 SGHRS, CDR2 YFSETQ. This CDR3 contains 14 residues. In DNA, the CDR3 is TGCGCCAGCAGCTTGGGGACTAGGATAGATACGCAGTATTTT. Encoded protein: CASSLGTRIDTQYF. The variable domain in full, with the rest retrieved from reference TRBV5-1 and TRBJ2-3, is KAGVTQTPRYLIKTRGQQVTLSCSPISGHRSVSWYQQTPGQGLQFLFEYFSETQRNKGNFPGRFSGRQFSNSRSEMNVSTLELGDSALYLCASSLGTRIDTQYFGPGTRLTVL.

The gene calls are TRBV7-3 and TRBJ2-3, with TRBD2 matching over 14 bases. Trimming cost V 5 bases and J 2 bases; bases outside gene matches: 6. CDR3 length: 17 amino acids. Germline assignment: CDR1 SGHTA and CDR2 FQGTGA. CDR3 DNA sequence: TGTGCCAGCAGCCAGGGACTAGCGGGAGATGTCACAGATACGCAGTATTTT. Protein sequence: CASSQGLAGDVTDTQYF.

This clonotype has only a few counts. This chain connects TRBV11-3 to TRBJ2-5; D perhaps matches TRBD2 (6 bases). CDR1 and CDR2 from the germline V gene are SGHNT and YENEEA. CDR3 size: 13 residues. V lost 5 bases to trimming and J lost 9 bases, with 16 bases between them. In nucleotides, the CDR3 is TGTGCCAGCAGCCCGAATGGGGGGAGGTCCCAGTACTTC. Protein product: CASSPNGGRSQYF.

This clonotype has more than one count but fewer than ten. The gene calls are TRBV9 and TRBJ2-3; D is tentatively TRBD1 or TRBD2 (5 bases each). Germline CDR1 is SGDLS and CDR2 is YYNGEE. Between the trimmed V and J ends, which lost 0 bases and 3 bases, there was a span of 14 bases. The CDR3 runs to 16 residues. CDR3 DNA sequence: TGTGCCAGCAGCGTAGTCGGGGACGACGGGACAGATACGCAGTATTTT. Translation: CASSVVGDDGTDTQYF.

A single count supports this clonotype. V and J are TRBV14 and TRBJ2-5, with 10 bases matching TRBD2. The germline CDR1 and CDR2 sequences are SGHDN and FVKESK. Germline trimming cut 1 base from V and 11 bases from J; bases unmatched to any gene: 19. CDR3 length equals 18 residues. In nucleotides, the CDR3 is TGTGCCAGCAGCCAAGCCCTTGGACTAGCGGCAATCTACAATGAGCAGTACTTC. Its protein product is CASSQALGLAAIYNEQYF.